The 17 T cell receptor beta chains below come from one sample, sequenced in a study of blood T cell repertoires in COVID-19. The table came from immunoSEQ multiplex PCR; TCRdb's copy has only in-frame clones and leaves some out. The repertoire holds around 190,000 clones, with approximately 79% as singletons. The sample consisted of peripheral blood. All receptors come from a woman aged 45-60 years with acute or convalescent COVID-19.

CDR3 coding DNA: TGTGCCAGCAGCAGGACTAGCGGGAATGGAGGCAGCACAGATACGCAGTATTTT. Translating gives CASSRTSGNGGSTDTQYF. The V gene is TRBV6-4, the J gene TRBJ2-3; 12 bases are shared with TRBD2. V lost 6 bases to trimming and J lost 0 bases; unmatched junction nucleotides: 10. Germline-derived CDR1 and CDR2 are MRHNA and SNTAGT. The CDR3 covers 18 residues.

The V and J genes are TRBV11-2 and TRBJ1-1; D not resolved. The V end was cut by 1 base, the J end by 0 bases, with 6 bases between. The V gene's germline CDR1 is SGHAT and CDR2 FQNNGV. The CDR3 sequence is 14 residues long. This CDR3 is CASSLAQLNTEAFF. CDR3 DNA: TGTGCCAGCAGCTTAGCTCAGTTGAACACTGAAGCTTTCTTT. Combining the CDR3 with reference TRBV11-2 and TRBJ1-1 gives the whole variable domain EAGVAQSPRYKIIEKRQSVAFWCNPISGHATLYWYQQILGQGPKLLIQFQNNGVVDDSQLPKDRFSAERLKGVDSTLKIQPAKLEDSAVYLCASSLAQLNTEAFFGQGTRLTVV.

The chain couples TRBV28 to TRBJ2-7; a possible D gene is TRBD2 (6 bases). Germline CDR1 and CDR2: MDHEN and SYDVKM. V was clipped by 4 bases and J by 3 bases, with 25 bases between them. The CDR3 runs to 18 residues. The CDR3 sequence: CASSSTLSGGRFLYEQYF. The CDR3 bases are TGTGCCAGCAGTTCCACCCTCTCCGGAGGGCGTTTCCTCTACGAGCAGTACTTC.

The chain joins TRBV4-1 to TRBJ1-6; 10 positions agree with TRBD1. The CDR3 covers 17 residues. From germline, CDR1 is MGHRA and CDR2 YSYEKL. The V gene end was trimmed by 0 bases and the J gene end by 10 bases; junction bases not matched to a gene: 9. This CDR3 reads CASSQDSPTGGRSPLHF. CDR3 DNA: TGCGCCAGCAGCCAAGATTCCCCGACAGGGGGCAGGTCACCCCTCCACTTT.

The chain is built from TRBV18 and TRBJ1-5, with 7 bases that match TRBD1. The CDR3 has 13 amino acids. Germline V gene sequence: CDR1 KGHSH, CDR2 LQKENI. J lost 6 bases, V lost 6 bases, and 5 bases had no gene match. As DNA, the CDR3 is TGTGCCAGCTCCGACAGGGAGGTTCAGCCCCAGCATTTT. Translation gives CASSDREVQPQHF.

V is TRBV5-4 and J is TRBJ1-2, with D possibly being TRBD1 (5 bases). The V gene lost 4 bases and the J gene lost 1 base, with 11 bases spanning the gap. CDR3 length equals 14 residues. Germline CDR1 reads SGHNT; CDR2 reads YYREEE (reference sequence). CDR3 bases: TGTGCCAGCAGCCTGTCAGGACATAACTATGGCTACACCTTC. Protein product: CASSLSGHNYGYTF.

The J gene is TRBJ2-7, the V gene TRBV6-5; 11 bases fit TRBD1. The ends lost 3 bases at V and 7 bases at J; junction bases unmatched: 11. This CDR3 is 16 amino acids long. Germline-derived CDR1 and CDR2 are MNHEY and SVGAGI. The CDR3 loop reads CASSYGRTGGYGEQYF. In DNA, the CDR3 is TGTGCCAGCAGTTATGGGAGGACAGGGGGCTATGGGGAGCAGTACTTC.

The chain has TRBV18 and TRBJ2-3; 8 bases are shared with TRBD2. Per germline, CDR1 KGHSH and CDR2 LQKENI. Germline trimming cut 0 bases from V and 1 base from J; bases unmatched to any gene: 6. The CDR3 loop spans 17 amino acids. The CDR3: CASSPPLTSGGTDTQYF. CDR3 coding DNA: TGTGCCAGCTCACCACCGCTAACTAGCGGCGGCACAGATACGCAGTATTTT.

The gene calls are TRBV5-1 and TRBJ1-3; possibly TRBD1 for D (5 bases). Looked up from germline, CDR1 is SGHRS and CDR2 is YFSETQ. The V end was cut by 4 bases, the J end by 3 bases, with 11 bases between. The CDR3 spans 14 residues. The CDR3 region has the DNA TGCGCCAGCAGCCCCAAGCAGGGTGGAAACACCATATATTTT. Its protein product is CASSPKQGGNTIYF.

CDR3 region: CSGWDSGATDTQYF. The DNA of the CDR3 is TGCAGCGGATGGGACAGTGGGGCCACAGATACGCAGTATTTT. This sequence joins TRBV29-1 and TRBJ2-3; 7 bases line up with TRBD1. With V trimmed by 7 bases and J by 2 bases, 9 bases remained unmatched. Germline CDR1 reads SQVTM; CDR2 reads ANQGSEA. The CDR3 loop spans 14 amino acids.

The gene calls are TRBV29-1 and TRBJ2-2; possible D gene TRBD1, 6 bases. Trimming took off 6 bases at V and 4 bases at J, with 12 bases between the two ends. Germline V gene data show CDR1 as SQVTM and CDR2 as ANQGSEA. CDR3 length equals 13 residues. The CDR3 protein is CSVGDKPTGELFF. Here the CDR3 DNA reads TGCAGCGTGGGGGACAAACCCACCGGGGAGCTGTTTTTT.

The genes are TRBV27 and TRBJ1-5, with D unresolved. V gave up 3 bases and J gave up 5 bases, with 20 bases separating them. CDR3 length equals 17 residues. The V gene's germline CDR1 is MNHEY and CDR2 SMNVEV (reference sequence). The CDR3 nucleotides read TGTGCCAGCAGTTTTTATCCCCCCCGCCAGGCCCATCAGCCCCAGCATTTT. Protein: CASSFYPPRQAHQPQHF.

The chain combines TRBV5-5 with TRBJ1-2; maybe TRBD1 (5 bases). This CDR3 has 14 residues. Germline lookup yields CDR1 SGHKS and CDR2 YYEKEE (reference sequence). Trimming took 4 bases from V and 6 from J, leaving 16 bases between them. The CDR3 sequence is CASSLKGYSDGYTF. The CDR3 DNA reads as TGTGCCAGCAGCCTGAAGGGGTACTCGGATGGCTACACCTTC.

The chain is built from TRBV10-2 and TRBJ2-1; 12 bases fit TRBD2. V shed 3 bases, J shed 7 bases, and the junction held 13 bases outside the gene matches. CDR1 WSHSY and CDR2 SAAADI come from the germline V gene. CDR3 size: 18 residues. The CDR3 DNA reads as TGCGCCAGCAGTGATTGGGCTAGCGGGGGGGCCGCGGGGAATGAGCAGTTCTTC. Its translation is CASSDWASGGAAGNEQFF.

The chain joins TRBV6-1 to TRBJ1-5; no reliable D call. The CDR3 is 15 residues long. Germline CDR1 MNHNS, CDR2 SASEGT. Trimming pared 3 bases from V and 3 bases from J, leaving 12 bases between. The CDR3 bases are TGTGCCAGCAGTGACCGCGGGTCCGTCAATCAGCCCCAGCATTTT. Translated: CASSDRGSVNQPQHF.

The CDR3 DNA reads as TGTGCCAGCAGTTCGGGACTAAGCAATGAGCAGTTCTTC. This gives the protein CASSSGLSNEQFF. V is TRBV27 and J is TRBJ2-1; 7 bases are shared with TRBD2. V lost 4 bases and J lost 6; bases outside the gene matches: 3. The CDR3 consists of 13 residues. Germline CDR1 reads MNHEY; CDR2 reads SMNVEV (reference sequence).

The gene calls are TRBV18 and TRBJ2-4; 10 bases are shared with TRBD2. This CDR3 has 16 amino acids. CDR1 and CDR2 (germline): KGHSH, LQKENI. V lost 3 bases, J lost 3 bases, and 5 bases stayed unmatched. The CDR3 sequence: CASSPTSGTGKNIQYF. The CDR3 DNA follows: TGTGCCAGCTCACCCACTAGCGGGACGGGCAAAAACATTCAGTACTTC.